The 25 T cell receptor beta chains given below trace back to one sample, sequenced in a study of blood T cell repertoires in COVID-19. Some clones are missing from TCRdb's copy, which holds only in-frame ones; the method was immunoSEQ multiplex PCR. The table shows some 340,000 clones, with around 83% occurring only once. The sequenced material came from peripheral blood. The receptors come from a man in his thirties or forties with active or convalescent COVID-19.

The chain combines TRBV18 with TRBJ2-1; no definite D call. V was shortened by 3 bases and J by 5 bases, with 8 bases between the two germline ends. From germline, CDR1 is KGHSH and CDR2 LQKENI. The CDR3 runs to 13 residues. The CDR3 spells CASSPARHNEQFF. The CDR3 region has the DNA TGTGCCAGCTCACCGGCCAGGCACAATGAGCAGTTCTTC.

The rearrangement joins TRBV11-2 to TRBJ1-2, with D hard to call. The CDR3 extends over 14 amino acids. Trimming took off 1 base at V and 9 bases at J, with 15 bases between the two ends. The V gene's germline CDR1 is SGHAT and CDR2 FQNNGV. This CDR3 reads CASSLGYSPTSYTF. DNA for the CDR3: TGTGCCAGCAGCTTAGGATACAGTCCAACGAGCTACACCTTC.

This chain uses TRBV30 with TRBJ1-1; no clear D. Germline V CDR1 and CDR2: GTSNPN, SVGIG (reference sequence). The CDR3 sequence is 12 residues long. Trimming took off 5 bases at V and 0 bases at J, with 7 bases between the two ends. In DNA, the CDR3 is TGTGCCTGGGAACGAGTGAACACTGAAGCTTTCTTT. Encoded protein: CAWERVNTEAFF.

The V gene is TRBV2, the J gene TRBJ1-4; no firm D call. This CDR3 comprises 14 residues. Trimming took 1 base from V and 4 from J, leaving 7 bases between them. Germline CDR1 and CDR2: SNHLY and FYNNEI. The CDR3 nucleotides are TGTGCCAGCAGTGAAGGAGCGGTTAATGAAAAACTGTTTTTT. It encodes CASSEGAVNEKLFF. Combining the CDR3 with reference TRBV2 and TRBJ1-4 gives the whole variable domain EPEVTQTPSHQVTQMGQEVILRCVPISNHLYFYWYRQILGQKVEFLVSFYNNEISEKSEIFDDQFSVERPDGSNFTLKIRSTKLEDSAMYFCASSEGAVNEKLFFGSGTQLSVL.

The chain combines TRBV7-2 with TRBJ2-4; possibly TRBD1 for D (6 bases). This CDR3 region has 15 residues. The V end lost 5 bases, the J end lost 11 bases, and 22 bases lay between the germline ends. Germline-derived CDR1 and CDR2 are SGHTA and FQGNSA. The CDR3 protein is CASSPTGSSAAVQYF. CDR3 bases: TGTGCCAGCAGCCCGACAGGTTCCTCGGCGGCCGTTCAGTACTTC.

This rearrangement joins TRBV7-8 to TRBJ1-4, with TRBD1 matching 7 bases. The CDR3 has 12 residues. Per the germline V gene, CDR1 is SGHVS and CDR2 is FQNEAQ. V was pared by 8 bases and J by 10 bases, with 7 bases of the junction left unmatched. The CDR3 sequence: CASRQGMGKLFF. The CDR3 DNA sequence: TGTGCCAGCCGACAGGGTATGGGAAAACTGTTTTTT.

This clone is a singleton in its sample. The chain links TRBV6-5 to TRBJ2-3; TRBD2 aligns across 12 bases. The CDR3 has 15 amino acids. The germline CDR1 and CDR2 sequences are MNHEY and SVGAGI. The V and J ends lost 5 bases and 4 bases, in that order; junction bases with no gene match: 4. CDR3 protein: CASSTTSGSSDTQYF. The CDR3 DNA is TGTGCCAGCAGTACGACTAGCGGGAGCTCAGATACGCAGTATTTT.

This clone was seen only once. The chain combines TRBV7-9 with TRBJ1-1; 8 nucleotides align to TRBD1. CDR1 and CDR2 (germline): SEHNR, FQNEAQ (reference sequence). This CDR3 region has 15 residues. The J segment lost 3 bases and the V segment lost 5 bases, leaving 8 bases of the junction unmatched. CDR3 residues: CASSEYRGSDTEAFF. The DNA for the CDR3 is TGTGCCAGCAGCGAGTACAGGGGGTCGGACACTGAAGCTTTCTTT.

The chain couples TRBV10-1 to TRBJ2-1, with 7 nucleotides matching TRBD1. Unmatched junction bases numbered 6, after V lost 6 bases and J lost 4 bases. In germline, CDR1 is WNHNN, CDR2 SYGVQD (reference sequence). The length of the CDR3 is 14 residues. The CDR3 region is CASRVRDSYNEQFF. The DNA for the CDR3 is TGCGCCAGCAGGGTTCGGGACAGTTACAATGAGCAGTTCTTC.

This clone has a single count. The V call is TRBV7-2, the J call TRBJ1-1; D gene ambiguous. The CDR3 runs 15 residues. The V gene lost 1 base and the J gene lost 6 bases, with 15 bases spanning the gap. Germline V lookup: CDR1 SGHTA, CDR2 FQGNSA. DNA for the CDR3: TGTGCCAGCAGCTTAGGTTTGCAGCCCCGGGCTGAAGCTTTCTTT. Protein: CASSLGLQPRAEAFF.

CDR3 DNA: TGTGCCAGCACTTTGGGGGAGCTAGCGGGGACCCAGTACTTC. Its protein product is CASTLGELAGTQYF. V and J are TRBV9 and TRBJ2-5; 8 bases fit TRBD2. Germline-derived CDR1 and CDR2 are SGDLS and YYNGEE. J gave up 7 bases and V 6 bases, and 11 bases lay outside the gene matches. This CDR3 has 14 amino acids.

The chain has TRBV27 and TRBJ2-7; 11 nucleotides agree with TRBD1. V lost 5 bases to trimming and J lost 0 bases; unmatched junction nucleotides: 6. The CDR3 runs to 16 residues. Germline V gene sequence: CDR1 MNHEY, CDR2 SMNVEV (reference sequence). The CDR3 is CASSPWTGGISYEQYF. The CDR3 DNA reads TGTGCCAGCAGTCCCTGGACAGGGGGCATCTCCTACGAGCAGTACTTC.

The V call is TRBV9, the J call TRBJ2-4; a possible D gene is TRBD2 (6 bases). This CDR3 comprises 14 residues. CDR1 is SGDLS and CDR2 is YYNGEE in the germline V gene. V gave up 3 bases and J gave up 15 bases, with 22 bases separating them. Written as DNA, the CDR3 is TGTGCCAGCAGCGGTGGATCATCCGGGAGCCCCACGTACTTC. Translation gives CASSGGSSGSPTYF. Filled out from reference TRBV9 and TRBJ2-4, the complete variable domain reads DSGVTQTPKHLITATGQRVTLRCSPRSGDLSVYWYQQSLDQGLQFLIQYYNGEERAKGNILERFSAQQFPDLHSELNLSSLELGDSALYFCASSGGSSGSPTYFGAGTRLSVL.

The chain employs TRBV28 and TRBJ2-4; 14 bases align to TRBD2. This CDR3 spans 14 amino acids. J lost 11 bases, V lost 4 bases, and 4 bases had no gene match. CDR1 MDHEN and CDR2 SYDVKM come from the germline V gene. The CDR3 DNA sequence: TGTGCCAGCAGTTCGGGACTAGCGGGAGCCCTTCAGTACTTC. Its translation: CASSSGLAGALQYF. The full variable domain, in which reference TRBV28 and TRBJ2-4 provide the parts outside the CDR3, is DVKVTQSSRYLVKRTGEKVFLECVQDMDHENMFWYRQDPGLGLRLIYFSYDVKMKEKGDIPEGYSVSREKKERFSLILESASTNQTSMYLCASSSGLAGALQYFGAGTRLSVL.

The chain couples TRBV25-1 to TRBJ2-1; D may be TRBD1 (6 bases). There are 13 residues in the CDR3. Germline loops: CDR1 MGHDK, CDR2 SYGVNS. V lost 7 bases and J 4 bases, leaving 11 bases between the germline ends. The CDR3 nucleotides read TGTGCCAGCACGACAGGACCTTACAATGAGCAGTTCTTC. Translation gives CASTTGPYNEQFF.

The chain employs TRBV11-2 and TRBJ1-1, with 8 bases lining up with TRBD1. With V trimmed by 0 bases and J by 3 bases, 3 bases remained unmatched. The V gene's germline CDR1 is SGHAT and CDR2 FQNNGV. The CDR3 totals 15 residues. The CDR3 spells CASSLDPGGYTEAFF. The CDR3 DNA reads TGTGCCAGCAGCTTAGACCCAGGGGGCTACACTGAAGCTTTCTTT.

This clone showed up just once. The chain uses TRBV6-1 and TRBJ2-7; TRBD2 aligns across 7 bases. Germline lookup yields CDR1 MNHNS and CDR2 SASEGT. Trimming at V came to 3 bases and at J to 5 bases, leaving 10 bases not matched to a gene. This CDR3 is built from 15 residues. The CDR3 DNA follows: TGTGCCAGCAGTGAGCAGCGGGGTTCCCCTAACGAGCAGTACTTC. This encodes CASSEQRGSPNEQYF.

The genes are TRBV29-1 and TRBJ2-7; D gene ambiguous. Trimming cost V 6 bases and J 4 bases, with 22 bases left between them. This CDR3 spans 15 amino acids. Germline loops: CDR1 SQVTM, CDR2 ANQGSEA. As DNA, the CDR3 is TGCAGCGTCTGCGGATGGAAGGATTCTTTATACGAGCAGTACTTC. It is translated as CSVCGWKDSLYEQYF.

This chain links TRBV30 with TRBJ1-2, with D possibly matching TRBD1 (6 bases). The CDR3 totals 13 residues. With 2 bases removed from V and 6 bases from J, the gap between germline ends came to 13 bases. Germline loops: CDR1 GTSNPN, CDR2 SVGIG (reference sequence). CDR3 residues: CAWSPTGFNGYTF. The CDR3 DNA reads as TGTGCCTGGAGTCCTACAGGGTTCAATGGCTACACCTTC.

The table lists this clone with a count of one. This rearrangement joins TRBV5-1 to TRBJ2-1; D call uncertain. Trimming pared 4 bases from V and 0 bases from J, leaving 11 bases between. The CDR3 is made up of 15 amino acids. Per germline, CDR1 SGHRS and CDR2 YFSETQ. CDR3 in DNA: TGCGCCAGCAGCCCTCCACTCCCCTCCTACAATGAGCAGTTCTTC. It specifies CASSPPLPSYNEQFF.

The chain links TRBV19 to TRBJ2-5, with 13 bases fitting TRBD2. V trimming: 5 bases; J trimming: 6 bases; junction bases outside the gene matches: 15. CDR3 size: 18 residues. Germline CDR1 is LNHDA and CDR2 is SQIVND (reference sequence). CDR3 bases: TGTGCCAGTAGTCTCCTGGCCGGGACTAGCGGGATCGTGAAGACCCAGTACTTC. Residues: CASSLLAGTSGIVKTQYF.

The V and J genes are TRBV15 and TRBJ1-5; 9 nucleotides agree with TRBD1. CDR3 length: 14 amino acids. After removal of 5 bases from V and 6 bases from J, the junction contained 5 bases not matched to a gene. Germline CDR1 and CDR2: LNHNV and YYDKDF (reference sequence). CDR3 in amino acids: CATSRDRVFQPQHF. The CDR3 nucleotides are TGTGCCACCAGCCGGGACAGGGTATTTCAGCCCCAGCATTTT.

The chain couples TRBV5-1 to TRBJ2-2; 8 bases map to TRBD2. CDR3 length: 15 residues. V lost 4 bases and J lost 1; bases outside the gene matches: 3. CDR1 is SGHRS, CDR2 YFSETQ, per germline. The CDR3 nucleotides read TGCGCCAGCAGCCTTAGCGGGATGAACACCGGGGAGCTGTTTTTT. Translated: CASSLSGMNTGELFF.

This clone showed up many times. This chain links TRBV7-8 with TRBJ2-7; TRBD1 aligns across 7 bases. This CDR3 spans 17 amino acids. V shed 5 bases and J 3 bases; nucleotides not matched to a gene: 16. Germline-derived CDR1 and CDR2 are SGHVS and FQNEAQ. In DNA form, the CDR3 reads TGTGCCAGCAGCCCCCCCTCTTTAGGGGGCTCCTACTACGAGCAGTACTTC. It is translated as CASSPPSLGGSYYEQYF.

J is TRBJ2-7 and V is TRBV7-8; 9 bases line up with TRBD2. Per the germline V gene, CDR1 is SGHVS and CDR2 is FQNEAQ. V was clipped by 5 bases and J by 7 bases; unmatched bases: 9. The CDR3 totals 14 residues. CDR3 coding DNA: TGTGCCAGCAGCCCTAGCGGGGTGGATGGGGAGCAGTACTTC. This encodes CASSPSGVDGEQYF. Looking up the rest from reference TRBV7-8 and TRBJ2-7 gives the full variable domain: GAGVSQSPRYKVAKRGQDVALRCDPISGHVSLFWYQQALGQGPEFLTYFQNEAQLDKSGLPSDRFFAERPEGSVSTLKIQRTQQEDSAVYLCASSPSGVDGEQYFGPGTRLTVT.